This entry concerns a single T cell receptor (beta chain). Its antigen remains unknown. The data stem from a study of CD8+ T cells in alopecia areata. Study results and limitations: Administration of tofacitinib significantly diminished scalp clonality and expanded CD8+ clones within the top 100. Scalp and blood samples kept many expanded lesional clones throughout tofacitinib.

Specified treatment: oral pan-JAK inhibitor, 5-10 mg twice daily. Sequencing used cDNA as its template, made by extracting RNA and reverse transcribing it. TCRdb's copy holds only in-frame clones and misses some; the assay was immunoSEQ multiplex PCR. This sample has some 42,000 clones, with just under 95% found just once. This receptor was identified in a human donor with alopecia areata. This specimen consisted of CD8+ T cells sorted from blood, obtained at week 24, from a patient treated with tofacitinib.

The CDR3 DNA reads as TGTGCCAGTAGTATCGTCGACAGTTACAATGAGCAGTTCTTC. This gives the protein CASSIVDSYNEQFF. The V gene is TRBV19, the J gene TRBJ2-1; weak D call: TRBD1 (5 bases). This CDR3 is built from 14 residues. V was clipped by 3 bases and J by 4 bases, with 10 bases between them. Germline V gives CDR1 LNHDA, CDR2 SQIVND (reference sequence). Filled out from reference TRBV19 and TRBJ2-1, the complete variable domain reads DGGITQSPKYLFRKEGQNVTLSCEQNLNHDAMYWYRQDPGQGLRLIYYSQIVNDFQKGDIAEGYSVSREKKESFPLTVTSAQKNPTAFYLCASSIVDSYNEQFFGPGTRLTVL.